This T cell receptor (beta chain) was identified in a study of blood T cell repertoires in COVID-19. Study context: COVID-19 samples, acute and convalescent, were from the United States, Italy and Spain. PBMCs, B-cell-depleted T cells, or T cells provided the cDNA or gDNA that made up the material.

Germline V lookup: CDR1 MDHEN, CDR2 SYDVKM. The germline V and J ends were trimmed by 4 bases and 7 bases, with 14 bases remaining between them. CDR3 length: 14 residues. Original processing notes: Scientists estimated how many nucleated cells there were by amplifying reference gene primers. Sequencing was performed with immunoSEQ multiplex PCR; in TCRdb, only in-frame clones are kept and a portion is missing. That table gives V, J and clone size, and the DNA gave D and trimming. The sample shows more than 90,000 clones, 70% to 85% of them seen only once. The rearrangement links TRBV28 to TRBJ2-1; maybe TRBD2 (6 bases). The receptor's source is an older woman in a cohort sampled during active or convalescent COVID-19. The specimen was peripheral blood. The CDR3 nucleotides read TGTGCCAGCAGTTCTCCCCCGGCGGGGAATGAGCAGTTCTTC. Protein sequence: CASSSPPAGNEQFF. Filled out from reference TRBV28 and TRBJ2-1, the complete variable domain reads DVKVTQSSRYLVKRTGEKVFLECVQDMDHENMFWYRQDPGLGLRLIYFSYDVKMKEKGDIPEGYSVSREKKERFSLILESASTNQTSMYLCASSSPPAGNEQFFGPGTRLTVL.